The sequence of this TCR beta chain was determined in a study of T cell responses to AZD1222 COVID-19 vaccine. Here immunoSEQ multiplex PCR was the method, and the copy in TCRdb shows in-frame clones only, minus some. The sample comprises over 70,000 clones, 60% to 85% of which are singletons, and 27% rests with the top ten. Points from the study as a whole: Donors were mostly white British, more females; clonal diversity possibly underestimated. Spike as a whole was targeted by vaccine-associated CD4 TCRs, dominant at 160-218 and 743-854. Following two doses of AZD1222, Spike-specific TCR breadth and depth rose. Among those given AZD1222, only 6 or 7 were seropositive at baseline.

This clone showed up just a few times. What it binds is not known. The source of this sequence is an adult who received the MenACWY meningococcal vaccine as a control. The starting material was peripheral blood, obtained 28 days after the second dose of the MenACWY control vaccine.

The CDR3: CASSPQGSRSYEQYF. CDR3 sequence (DNA): TGTGCCAGCTCACCCCAGGGGTCCCGTTCCTACGAGCAGTACTTC. The chain combines TRBV18 with TRBJ2-7; D might be TRBD1 (6 bases). CDR1 KGHSH and CDR2 LQKENI come from the germline V gene. The CDR3 is 15 residues long. Trimming took off 3 bases at V and 1 base at J, with 13 bases between the two ends.